The 21 T cell receptor beta chains below all came from one sample that was sequenced in a study of tumor-infiltrating lymphocytes in primary liver carcinoma. Reverse transcription of roughly 0.45 ug total RNA with a constant-region primer produced TCR beta cDNA. Library construction for TCR beta comprised three nested multiplex PCR rounds performed with slightly modified ARM-PCR. The first two PCR rounds used TRBV1-TRBV30 forward primers with a C-beta reverse primer, 9 to 11 cycles each. TCRdb independently ran MiXCR on the multiplex PCR reads; one entry per CDR3 protein. Of around 99,000 distinct CDR3 sequences detected, around 70% appear once; the ten largest clones hold roughly 30%. Each 20-30 mg portion of unsorted bulk tissue served as the source for co-extraction of RNA and DNA. Sequencing used tumor-adjacent normal liver tissue. Every receptor here comes from a man between 35 and 55 years old with primary liver carcinoma and hepatitis B virus infection.

With regard to this clonotype: Mismatch with germline at one junction end may stem from a read error. The CDR3 DNA follows: TGCATCGTTGAGACGATAGGGGTCTATGGCTACACCTTC. Amino acids: CIVETIGVYGYTF. The V and J genes are TRBV29-1 and TRBJ1-2, with D maybe TRBD1 (5 bases). Per the germline V gene, CDR1 is SQVTM and CDR2 is ANQGSEA. The CDR3 is 13 residues long.

The chain uses TRBV14 and TRBJ1-1; D might be TRBD1 (5 bases). V was pared by 2 bases and J by 0 bases, with 19 bases between. Per the germline V gene, CDR1 is SGHDN and CDR2 is FVKESK. The CDR3 runs to 18 residues. The chain's CDR3 is CASSQSPNRTSLNTEAFF. The CDR3 DNA reads as TGTGCCAGCAGCCAAAGCCCTAACAGGACCTCCCTGAACACTGAAGCTTTCTTT.

This clonotype came up many times. CDR3 loop: CASGLGTSGSDTQYF. In DNA form, the CDR3 reads TGTGCTAGTGGTTTGGGGACTAGCGGGTCAGATACGCAGTATTTT. V gene TRBV12-5 combines with J gene TRBJ2-3; 11 nucleotides match TRBD2. The V segment lost 1 base and the J segment 4 bases; nucleotides outside the gene matches: 1. The germline CDR1 and CDR2 sequences are LGHNT and FRNRAP. This CDR3 has 15 amino acids.

In this sample, this clonotype turned up a few times. This sequence joins TRBV6-4 and TRBJ2-1; weak D call: TRBD2 (6 bases). The V gene's germline CDR1 is MRHNA and CDR2 SNTAGT. With 2 bases removed from V and 13 bases from J, the gap between germline ends came to 15 bases. The CDR3 runs 13 residues. This CDR3 reads CASSDTSFGGQFF. The CDR3, as DNA: TGTGCCAGCAGTGACACTAGTTTCGGGGGTCAGTTCTTC.

This clonotype was seen only a few times. A much larger clone is a single base away; this may be a read error. The V gene is TRBV4-1, the J gene TRBJ2-5; D is uncertain. The CDR3 spans 14 residues. The V gene lost 2 bases and the J gene lost 3 bases, with 10 bases spanning the gap. Germline V gene data show CDR1 as MGHRA and CDR2 as YSYEKL. CDR3 in amino acids: CASSQTALEETQYF. The DNA of the CDR3 is TGCGCCAGCAGCCAAACAGCTTTGGAAGAGACCCAGTACTTC.

Comments on this clonotype: A read error may account for a junction end that differs from germline. This sequence joins TRBV29-1 and TRBJ1-2; 10 nucleotides align to TRBD1. The germline gives CDR1 SQVTM, CDR2 ANQGSEA. This CDR3 spans 15 amino acids. Here the CDR3 DNA reads TGCAGCATTGATATCCGGGACAGGGGCAGCTATGGCTACACCTTC. Protein: CSIDIRDRGSYGYTF.

As concerns this clonotype: An end of the junction differs from the germline gene, which may be a read error. The chain links TRBV5-4 to TRBJ2-3; perhaps TRBD2 as D (5 bases). CDR3 size: 13 residues. Germline loops: CDR1 SGHNT, CDR2 YYREEE (reference sequence). The CDR3 loop is CASSTDSTDTQYF. The CDR3, as DNA: TGTGCTAGCAGCACGGACTCCACAGATACGCAGTATTTT.

The chain couples TRBV6-1 to TRBJ2-2; 8 nucleotides line up with TRBD1. The CDR3 totals 15 residues. Losses at the gene ends were 8 bases for V and 10 bases for J; bases not matched to a gene: 15. Germline loops: CDR1 MNHNS, CDR2 SASEGT. Written as DNA, the CDR3 is TGTGCCAGCCGAGAGAGGCAGGGGGCAACCATGGAGCTGTTTTTT. Translating it yields CASRERQGATMELFF.

In this sample, this clonotype turned up many times. The genes are TRBV4-2 and TRBJ1-2, with a possible D match to TRBD1 (5 bases). Per the germline V gene, CDR1 is LGHNA and CDR2 is YNFKEQ. The CDR3 runs to 15 residues. The V end lost 3 bases, the J end lost 0 bases, and 11 bases lay between the germline ends. CDR3 in DNA: TGTGCCAGCAGCCAGCCCCAGGGAACTAACTATGGCTACACCTTC. Its translation: CASSQPQGTNYGYTF.

This clonotype was seen repeatedly, ten times or more. The CDR3 DNA is TGTGCCAGCAGGTCGGGACAGAACACCGGGGAGCTGTTTTTT. Protein: CASRSGQNTGELFF. This chain links TRBV14 with TRBJ2-2; D perhaps matches TRBD1 (6 bases). This CDR3 is 14 amino acids long. The germline V gene has CDR1 SGHDN and CDR2 FVKESK. Trimming left V 6 bases short and J 1 base short, with 9 bases between.

The chain is built from TRBV30 and TRBJ2-1; D gene uncertain. Germline CDR1 is GTSNPN and CDR2 is SVGIG (reference sequence). This CDR3 contains 14 residues. V shed 5 bases and J shed 0 bases, with 11 bases lying between them. CDR3 region: CAWECALSYNEQFF. For the CDR3, the DNA is TGTGCCTGGGAGTGTGCCCTCTCCTACAATGAGCAGTTCTTC.

Remarks on this clonotype: A much larger clone lies a single base off, so this may be a read error. This chain uses TRBV10-3 with TRBJ2-3, with TRBD1 matching 8 bases. Looked up from germline, CDR1 is ENHRY and CDR2 is SYGVKD. Germline trimming cut 4 bases from V and 4 bases from J; bases unmatched to any gene: 7. This CDR3 is built from 15 residues. CDR3 sequence reads: CAISGTGTDSDTQYF. CDR3 nucleotides: TGTGCCATCAGTGGGACAGGGACCGACTCAGATACGCAGTATTTT.

As regards this clonotype: This sequence may be a read error, since a much larger clone differs from it by one base. The chain couples TRBV12-3 or TRBV12-4 to TRBJ1-6, with D tentatively TRBD1 (6 bases). The CDR3 has 14 residues. V was cut by 6 bases and J by 8 bases, with 14 bases left in between. DNA for the CDR3: TGTGCCAGCAGGCCAGGGGACCGTTATTCACCCCTCCACTTT. It specifies CASRPGDRYSPLHF.

About this clonotype: The junction departs from the called germline gene at one end, perhaps through a read error. The V and J genes are TRBV10-1 and TRBJ2-3; 10 nucleotides agree with TRBD2. CDR3 length: 14 amino acids. Germline-derived CDR1 and CDR2 are WNHNN and SYGVQD (reference sequence). CDR3 in DNA: TGCACCAGAAGTGAGGGACTAGCGACAGATACGCAGTATTTT. This sequence encodes CTRSEGLATDTQYF.

The chain joins TRBV24-1 to TRBJ2-1; D is perhaps TRBD1 (6 bases). CDR1 is KGHDR, CDR2 SFDVKD, per germline. Trimming pared 5 bases from V and 5 bases from J, leaving 15 bases between. This CDR3 has 15 amino acids. For the CDR3, the DNA is TGTGCCACCAGTGCTCCCCTTGGGGGCCACAATGAGCAGTTCTTC. This sequence encodes CATSAPLGGHNEQFF.

Note on this clonotype: A much larger clone sits a single nucleotide away, making a read error possible. This likely comes from a read error, as the CDR3 has no conserved phenylalanine or tryptophan at its end. The chain links TRBV5-6 to TRBJ2-7; TRBD2 agrees at 13 bases. CDR3 length: 14 residues. V shed 7 bases, J shed 3 bases, and the junction held 4 bases outside the gene matches. CDR1 and CDR2 (germline): SGHDT, YYEEEE. DNA of the CDR3: TGTGCCAGCCATACTAGCGGGAGGGTCTACGAGCAGTACTAC. It is translated as CASHTSGRVYEQYY.

The CDR3 DNA reads as TGTGCCAGAACTAGCGGGAGGGCCGGGGGTACGCAGTATTTT. Residues: CARTSGRAGGTQYF. The V and J genes are TRBV19 and TRBJ2-3; 13 bases line up with TRBD2. V lost 9 bases, J lost 8 bases, and 8 bases stayed unmatched. CDR3 length: 14 amino acids. Per the germline V gene, CDR1 is LNHDA and CDR2 is SQIVND (reference sequence).

V and J are TRBV7-9 and TRBJ2-1; TRBD1 agrees at 7 bases. Trimming at V came to 2 bases and at J to 5 bases, leaving 6 bases not matched to a gene. Per germline, CDR1 SEHNR and CDR2 FQNEAQ (reference sequence). The CDR3 runs 15 residues. The CDR3 region has the DNA TGTGCCAGCAGCTTACAGGGGGTTGTGCACAATGAGCAGTTCTTC. Its translation: CASSLQGVVHNEQFF.

The J gene is TRBJ2-7, the V gene TRBV9; TRBD2 might be the D (6 bases). Germline CDR1 SGDLS, CDR2 YYNGEE. The CDR3 is 14 amino acids. V lost 2 bases to trimming and J lost 2 bases, with 11 bases between them. DNA of the CDR3: TGTGCCAGCAGCGTTGTGCCGGGAGCCTACGAGCAGTACTTC. Translation gives CASSVVPGAYEQYF.

Comments on this clonotype: The junction differs from germline at one of its ends, possibly a read error. This chain joins TRBV11-2 and TRBJ2-7, with 7 bases that match TRBD1. CDR1 and CDR2 (germline): SGHAT, FQNNGV. CDR3 length: 18 residues. The CDR3 region is CASSLSYPGIGGDYEQYF. DNA for the CDR3: TGTGCCAGCAGCTTATCCTATCCCGGGATAGGGGGCGATTACGAGCAGTATTTC.

Regarding this clonotype: Possible read error: a much larger clone is one base away. The chain combines TRBV28 with TRBJ2-1, with 12 positions matching TRBD1. Germline CDR1 MDHEN, CDR2 SYDVKM. The CDR3 totals 15 residues. CDR3 coding DNA: TGTGCCAGCAGTTCCCCGGGACAGGGGGCTGGTGAGCAGTCCTTC. Protein sequence: CASSSPGQGAGEQSF.